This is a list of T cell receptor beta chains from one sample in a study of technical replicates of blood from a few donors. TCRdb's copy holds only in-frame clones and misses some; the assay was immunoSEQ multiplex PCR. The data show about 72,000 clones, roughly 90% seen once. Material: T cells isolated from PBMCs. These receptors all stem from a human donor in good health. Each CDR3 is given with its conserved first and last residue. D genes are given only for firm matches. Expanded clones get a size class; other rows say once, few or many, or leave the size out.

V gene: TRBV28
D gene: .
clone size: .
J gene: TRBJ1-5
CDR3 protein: CASSSPTTQPQHF
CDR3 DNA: TGTGCCAGCAGTTCCCCAACTACTCAGCCCCAGCATTTT

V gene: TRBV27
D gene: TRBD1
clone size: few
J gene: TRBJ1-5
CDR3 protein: CASSPGQYNQPQHF
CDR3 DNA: TGTGCCAGCAGTCCGGGACAGTACAATCAGCCCCAGCATTTT

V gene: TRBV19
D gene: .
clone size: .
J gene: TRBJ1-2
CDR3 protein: CASGDFYGYTF
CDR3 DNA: TGTGCCAGTGGGGACTTCTATGGCTACACCTTC

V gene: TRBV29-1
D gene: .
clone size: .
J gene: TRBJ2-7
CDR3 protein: CSVEGGEKRRTEQYF
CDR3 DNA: TGCAGCGTTGAAGGGGGGGAGAAGCGACGGACCGAGCAGTACTTC

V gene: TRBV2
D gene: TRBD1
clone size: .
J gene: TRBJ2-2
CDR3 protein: CASRDRGLDTGELFF
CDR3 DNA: TGTGCCAGCAGGGACAGGGGGCTCGACACCGGGGAGCTGTTTTTT

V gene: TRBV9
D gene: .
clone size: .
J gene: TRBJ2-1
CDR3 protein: CASSVRELKANEQFF
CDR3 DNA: TGTGCCAGCAGCGTAAGGGAGCTCAAGGCCAATGAGCAGTTCTTC

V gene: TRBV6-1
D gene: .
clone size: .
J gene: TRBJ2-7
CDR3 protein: CASRVRESHYEQYF
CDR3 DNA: TGTGCCAGCAGGGTACGGGAGTCTCACTACGAGCAGTACTTC

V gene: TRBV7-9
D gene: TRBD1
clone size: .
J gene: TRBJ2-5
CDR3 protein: CASIQGAGGETQYF
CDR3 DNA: TGTGCCAGCATCCAAGGGGCAGGGGGAGAGACCCAGTACTTC

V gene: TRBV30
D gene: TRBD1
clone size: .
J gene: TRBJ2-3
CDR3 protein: CAWSTTGSATDTQYF
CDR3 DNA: TGTGCCTGGAGTACGACAGGGAGCGCGACAGATACGCAGTATTTT

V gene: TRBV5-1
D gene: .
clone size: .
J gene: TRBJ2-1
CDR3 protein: CASSLVWRASYNEQFF
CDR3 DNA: TGCGCCAGCAGCTTGGTTTGGCGGGCGTCCTACAATGAGCAGTTCTTC

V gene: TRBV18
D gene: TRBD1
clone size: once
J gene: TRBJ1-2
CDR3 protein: CASSPGSGDRPTNYGYTF
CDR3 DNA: TGTGCCAGCTCACCAGGTTCCGGGGACAGGCCAACTAACTATGGCTACACCTTC

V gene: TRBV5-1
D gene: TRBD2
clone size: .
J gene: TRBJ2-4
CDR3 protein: CASRLAGGQNIQYF
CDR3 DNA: TGCGCCAGCAGACTAGCGGGAGGTCAAAACATTCAGTACTTC

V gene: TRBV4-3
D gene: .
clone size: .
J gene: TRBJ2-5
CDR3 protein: CASSQDGRSGETQYF
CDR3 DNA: TGCGCCAGCAGCCAAGATGGCAGGTCAGGGGAGACCCAGTACTTC

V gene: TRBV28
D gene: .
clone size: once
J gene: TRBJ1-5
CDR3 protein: CASSLSSGYSNQPQHF
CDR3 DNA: TGTGCCAGCAGTTTATCGTCCGGGTATAGCAATCAGCCCCAGCATTTT

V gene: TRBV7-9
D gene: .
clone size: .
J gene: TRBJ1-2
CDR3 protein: CASSYTGFYGYTF
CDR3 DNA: TGTGCCAGCAGCTATACAGGGTTCTATGGCTACACCTTC

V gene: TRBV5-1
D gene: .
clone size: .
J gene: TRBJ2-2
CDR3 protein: CASSLAWESGTGELFF
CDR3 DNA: TGCGCCAGCAGCTTGGCCTGGGAGTCGGGCACCGGGGAGCTGTTTTTT

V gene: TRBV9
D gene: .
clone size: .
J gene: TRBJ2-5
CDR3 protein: CASSVGRETTQETQYF
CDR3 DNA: TGTGCCAGCAGCGTTGGCCGGGAGACTACTCAAGAGACCCAGTACTTC

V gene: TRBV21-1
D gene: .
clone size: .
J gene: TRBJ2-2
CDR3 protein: CASSSRIRVVNTGELFF
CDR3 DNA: TGTGCCAGCAGCTCTCGGATCCGGGTTGTGAACACCGGGGAGCTGTTTTTT

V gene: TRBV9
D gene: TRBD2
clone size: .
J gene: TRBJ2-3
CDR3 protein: CASSVASGGLTDTQYF
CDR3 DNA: TGTGCCAGCAGCGTAGCTTCGGGAGGACTCACAGATACGCAGTATTTT

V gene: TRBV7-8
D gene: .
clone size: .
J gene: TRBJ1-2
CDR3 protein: CASSLSPSATNYGYTF
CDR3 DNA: TGTGCCAGCAGCTTAAGCCCGAGTGCTACTAACTATGGCTACACCTTC

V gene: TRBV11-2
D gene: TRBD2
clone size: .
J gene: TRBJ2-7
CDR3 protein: CASSLGLTSGVYTYEQYF
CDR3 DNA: TGTGCCAGCAGCTTAGGTTTGACTAGCGGAGTCTATACCTACGAGCAGTACTTC

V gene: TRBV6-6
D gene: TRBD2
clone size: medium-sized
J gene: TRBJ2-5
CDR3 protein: CASTMTSGGKETQYF
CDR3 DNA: TGTGCCAGCACTATGACTAGCGGGGGGAAAGAGACCCAGTACTTC

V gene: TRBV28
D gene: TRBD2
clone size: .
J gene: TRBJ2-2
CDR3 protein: CASSWSRREGLNTGELFF
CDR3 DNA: TGTGCCAGCAGCTGGTCTAGGCGGGAGGGTTTGAACACCGGGGAGCTGTTTTTT

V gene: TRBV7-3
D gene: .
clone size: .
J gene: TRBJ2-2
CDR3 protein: CASSLTLAGELFF
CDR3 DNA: TGTGCCAGCAGCTTAACGTTAGCCGGGGAGCTGTTTTTT

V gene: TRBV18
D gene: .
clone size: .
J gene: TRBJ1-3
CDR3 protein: CASSPPVGSGYGNTIYF
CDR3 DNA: TGTGCCAGCTCACCACCGGTGGGTTCAGGATACGGAAACACCATATATTTT

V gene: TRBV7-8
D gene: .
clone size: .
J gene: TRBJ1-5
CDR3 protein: CASSVGWGEFSNQPQHF
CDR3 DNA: TGTGCCAGCAGCGTAGGCTGGGGGGAATTTAGCAATCAGCCCCAGCATTTT

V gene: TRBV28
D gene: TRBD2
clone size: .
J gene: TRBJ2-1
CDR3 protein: CASSLFRWGASGSRDEQFF
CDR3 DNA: TGTGCCAGCAGTTTATTTAGATGGGGGGCTAGCGGGAGTAGGGATGAGCAGTTCTTC

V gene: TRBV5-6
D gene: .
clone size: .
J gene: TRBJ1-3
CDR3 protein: CASSLDRVNTIYF
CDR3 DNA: TGTGCCAGCAGCTTGGACAGGGTAAACACCATATATTTT

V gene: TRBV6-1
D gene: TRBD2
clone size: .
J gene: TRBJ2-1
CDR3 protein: CASSGLAGRHEQFF
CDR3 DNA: TGTGCCAGCAGTGGACTAGCGGGGAGGCATGAGCAGTTCTTC

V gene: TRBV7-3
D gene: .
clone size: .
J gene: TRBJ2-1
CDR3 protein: CASSPDRNSYNEQFF
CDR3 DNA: TGTGCCAGCAGCCCCGACAGGAACTCCTACAATGAGCAGTTCTTC

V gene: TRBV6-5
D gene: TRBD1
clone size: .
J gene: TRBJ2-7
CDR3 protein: CASRRTGPYEQYF
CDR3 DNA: TGTGCCAGCAGGAGGACAGGACCCTACGAGCAGTACTTC

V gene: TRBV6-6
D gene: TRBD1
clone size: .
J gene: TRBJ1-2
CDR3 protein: CASSSLGTGEGYTF
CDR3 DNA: TGTGCCAGCAGCTCCCTTGGGACAGGGGAAGGCTACACCTTC

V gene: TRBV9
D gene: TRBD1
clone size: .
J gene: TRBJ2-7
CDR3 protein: CASSNHRDRGHYEQYF
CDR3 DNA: TGTGCCAGCAGCAACCACCGGGACAGGGGGCATTACGAGCAGTACTTC

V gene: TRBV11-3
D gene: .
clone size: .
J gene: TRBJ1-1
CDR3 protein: CASSLSVEAFF
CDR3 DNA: TGTGCCAGCAGCTTATCTGTTGAAGCTTTCTTT

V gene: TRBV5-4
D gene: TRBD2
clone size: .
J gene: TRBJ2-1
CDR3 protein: CASSGGSSGRMNEQFF
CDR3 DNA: TGTGCCAGCAGCGGGGGGTCTAGCGGGAGAATGAATGAGCAGTTCTTC

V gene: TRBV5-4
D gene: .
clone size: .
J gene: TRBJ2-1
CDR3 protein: CASTQGHEQFF
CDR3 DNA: TGTGCCAGCACGCAGGGCCATGAGCAGTTCTTC

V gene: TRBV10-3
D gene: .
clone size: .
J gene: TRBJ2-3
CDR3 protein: CAISVGDTLTDTQYF
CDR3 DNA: TGTGCCATCAGTGTCGGAGATACCCTCACAGATACGCAGTATTTT

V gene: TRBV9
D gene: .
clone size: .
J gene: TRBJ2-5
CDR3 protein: CASSVGNGRGETQYF
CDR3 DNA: TGTGCCAGCAGCGTAGGAAACGGGAGAGGGGAGACCCAGTACTTC

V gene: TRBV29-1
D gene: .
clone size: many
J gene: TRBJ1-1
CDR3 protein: CSATGIGTEAFF
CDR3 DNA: TGCAGCGCCACAGGGATCGGGACTGAAGCTTTCTTT

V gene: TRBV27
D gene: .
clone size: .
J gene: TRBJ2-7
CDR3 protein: CASSRLGLEEQYF
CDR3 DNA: TGTGCCAGCAGCCGACTGGGTCTAGAAGAGCAGTACTTC

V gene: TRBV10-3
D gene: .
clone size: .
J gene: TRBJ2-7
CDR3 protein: CAITSTGYEQYF
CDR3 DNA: TGTGCCATCACCTCGACAGGCTACGAGCAGTACTTC

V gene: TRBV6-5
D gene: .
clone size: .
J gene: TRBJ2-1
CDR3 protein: CASSGSLYNEQFF
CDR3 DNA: TGTGCCAGCAGCGGGAGTCTCTACAATGAGCAGTTCTTC

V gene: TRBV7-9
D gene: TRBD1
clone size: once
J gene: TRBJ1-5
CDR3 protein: CASGDSFGNQPQHF
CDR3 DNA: TGTGCCAGCGGGGACAGCTTTGGTAATCAGCCCCAGCATTTT

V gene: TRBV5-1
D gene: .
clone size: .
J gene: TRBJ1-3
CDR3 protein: CASSLEGGTGNTIYF
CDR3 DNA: TGCGCCAGCAGCCTCGAGGGAGGGACTGGAAACACCATATATTTT

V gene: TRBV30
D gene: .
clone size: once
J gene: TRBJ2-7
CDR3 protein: CAWTVQSSYEQYF
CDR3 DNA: TGTGCCTGGACTGTACAGAGCTCCTACGAGCAGTACTTC

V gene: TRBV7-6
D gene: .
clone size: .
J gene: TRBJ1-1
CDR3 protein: CASSQPGQTEAFF
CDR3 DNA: TGTGCCAGCAGTCAACCGGGACAAACGGAAGCTTTCTTT

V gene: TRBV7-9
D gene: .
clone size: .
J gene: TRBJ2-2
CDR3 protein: CASSLIPGNTGELFF
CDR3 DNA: TGTGCCAGCAGCTTAATTCCAGGGAACACCGGGGAGCTGTTTTTT

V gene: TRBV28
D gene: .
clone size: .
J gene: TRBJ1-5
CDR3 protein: CASVKRTANQPQHF
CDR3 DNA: TGTGCCAGCGTGAAGCGGACAGCGAATCAGCCCCAGCATTTT

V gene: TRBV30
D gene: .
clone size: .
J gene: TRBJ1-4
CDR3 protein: CAWSVLAGGEKLFF
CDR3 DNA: TGTGCCTGGAGTGTACTAGCGGGGGGAGAAAAACTGTTTTTT

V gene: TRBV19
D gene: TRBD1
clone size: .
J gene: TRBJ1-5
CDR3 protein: CASSSTGAFTYSNQPQHF
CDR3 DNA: TGTGCCAGTAGTTCGACAGGGGCCTTCACGTATAGCAATCAGCCCCAGCATTTT

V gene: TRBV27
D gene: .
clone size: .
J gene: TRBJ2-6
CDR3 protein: CATYSGANVLTF
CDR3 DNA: TGTGCCACCTACTCTGGGGCCAACGTCCTGACTTTC

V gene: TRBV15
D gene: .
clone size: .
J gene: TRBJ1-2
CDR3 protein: CATSRDSVNYGYTF
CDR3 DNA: TGTGCCACCAGCAGAGATTCTGTAAACTATGGCTACACCTTC

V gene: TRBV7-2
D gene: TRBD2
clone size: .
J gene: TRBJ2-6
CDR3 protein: CASSLVAGAGANVLTF
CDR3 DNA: TGTGCCAGCAGCTTAGTAGCGGGAGCTGGGGCCAACGTCCTGACTTTC

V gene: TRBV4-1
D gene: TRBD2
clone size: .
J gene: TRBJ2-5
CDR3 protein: CASSQDPGLGTPQYF
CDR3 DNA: TGCGCCAGCAGCCAAGACCCGGGACTAGGAACGCCCCAGTACTTC

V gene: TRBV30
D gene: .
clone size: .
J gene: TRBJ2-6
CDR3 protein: CAWSIGTTSSGANVLTF
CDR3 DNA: TGTGCCTGGAGTATTGGGACGACTAGCTCTGGGGCCAACGTCCTGACTTTC

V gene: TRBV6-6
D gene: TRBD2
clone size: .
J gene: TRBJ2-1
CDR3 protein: CASDLAGEGHEQFF
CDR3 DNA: TGTGCCAGCGATCTAGCGGGAGAAGGCCATGAGCAGTTCTTC